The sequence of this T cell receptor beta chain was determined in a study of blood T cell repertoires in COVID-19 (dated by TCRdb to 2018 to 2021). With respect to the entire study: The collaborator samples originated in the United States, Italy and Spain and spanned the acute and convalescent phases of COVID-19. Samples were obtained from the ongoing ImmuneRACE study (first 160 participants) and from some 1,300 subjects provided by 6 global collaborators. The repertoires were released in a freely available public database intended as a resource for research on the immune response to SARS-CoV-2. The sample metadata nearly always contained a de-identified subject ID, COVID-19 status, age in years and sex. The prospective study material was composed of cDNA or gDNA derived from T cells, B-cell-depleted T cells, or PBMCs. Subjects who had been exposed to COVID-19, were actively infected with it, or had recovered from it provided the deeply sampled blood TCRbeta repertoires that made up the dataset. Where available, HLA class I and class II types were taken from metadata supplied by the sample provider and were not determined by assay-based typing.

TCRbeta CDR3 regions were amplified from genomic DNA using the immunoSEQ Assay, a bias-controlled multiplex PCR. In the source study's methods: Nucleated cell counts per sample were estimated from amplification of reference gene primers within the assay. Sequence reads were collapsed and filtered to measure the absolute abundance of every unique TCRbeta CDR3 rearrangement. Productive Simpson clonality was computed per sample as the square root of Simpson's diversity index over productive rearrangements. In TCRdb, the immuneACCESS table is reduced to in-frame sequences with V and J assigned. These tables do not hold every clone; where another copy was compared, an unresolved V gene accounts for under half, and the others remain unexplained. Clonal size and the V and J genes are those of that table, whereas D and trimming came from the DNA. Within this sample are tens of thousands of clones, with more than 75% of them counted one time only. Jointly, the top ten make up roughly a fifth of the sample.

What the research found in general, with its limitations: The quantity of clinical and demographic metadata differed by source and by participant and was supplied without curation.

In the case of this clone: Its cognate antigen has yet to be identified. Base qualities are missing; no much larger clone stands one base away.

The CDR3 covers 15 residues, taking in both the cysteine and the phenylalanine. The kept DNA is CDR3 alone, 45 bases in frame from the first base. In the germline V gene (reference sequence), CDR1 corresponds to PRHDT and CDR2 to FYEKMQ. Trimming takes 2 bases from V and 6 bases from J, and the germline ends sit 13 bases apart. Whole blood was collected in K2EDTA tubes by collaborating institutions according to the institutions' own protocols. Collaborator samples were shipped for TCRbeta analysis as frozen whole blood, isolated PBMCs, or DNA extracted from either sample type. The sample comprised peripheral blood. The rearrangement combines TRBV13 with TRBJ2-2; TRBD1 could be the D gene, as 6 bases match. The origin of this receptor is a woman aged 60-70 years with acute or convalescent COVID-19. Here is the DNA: TGTGCCAGCAGCTTACTTACAGGGATTTCCGGGGAGCTGTTTTTT. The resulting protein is CASSLLTGISGELFF.